This entry is about one T cell receptor (beta chain). The table lists this clone with a count of one. The antigen it binds to is not known. Base qualities are not provided; no much larger clone lies one nucleotide away. TCRbeta CDR3 regions were amplified from genomic DNA by means of the immunoSEQ Assay, a bias-controlled multiplex PCR. Processing in the source paper ran as follows. The number of nucleated cells in each sample was estimated by amplification of reference gene primers within the assay. To quantify the absolute abundance of each unique TCRbeta CDR3 rearrangement, sequence reads were collapsed and filtered. For each sample, productive Simpson clonality was calculated by taking the square root of Simpson's diversity index across productive rearrangements. Sourced from immuneACCESS, this table was stored by TCRdb with only in-frame sequences that have V and J called. A share of the clones is absent; for the studies checked, an unresolved V gene accounts for under half, and the remainder has no known explanation. Clone size and V and J calls were adopted from that table, with D and trimming inferred from the DNA. Recorded for this sample are about 120,000 clones; 75% to 85% of them occurred a single time. The ten biggest clones cover 6.5% to 10% of the sample.

The sample belongs to a study of blood T cell repertoires in COVID-19 (dated by TCRdb to the early 2020s). For context, the study as a whole: Samples from collaborators originated in the United States, Italy and Spain and spanned both the acute and convalescent phases of COVID-19. Where available, HLA class I and class II types were obtained from metadata supplied by the sample provider rather than from assay-based typing. The repertoires were released in a freely available public database meant as a resource for research on the immune response to SARS-CoV-2. The prospective study material was composed of cDNA or gDNA derived from T cells, B-cell-depleted T cells, or PBMCs. Nearly every sample came with metadata listing a de-identified subject ID, COVID-19 status, age in years and sex. Subjects who had been exposed to COVID-19, were actively infected with it, or had recovered from it provided the deeply sampled blood TCRbeta repertoires that made up the dataset. The samples were drawn from the first 160 participants of the ongoing ImmuneRACE study and from 950 to 1,500 subjects provided by 6 global collaborators.

In the germline V gene (reference sequence), CDR1 corresponds to LGHDT and CDR2 to YNNKEL. Trimming takes 4 bases from V and 7 bases from J, and the germline ends sit 13 bases apart. The CDR3 holds 13 amino acids from the cysteine to the phenylalanine. Kept here is only the CDR3 DNA, which spans 39 bases and is read in frame from base 1. The collaborating institutions used their own protocols to collect whole blood in K2EDTA tubes. For TCRbeta analysis, collaborators shipped samples in one of three forms: frozen whole blood, isolated PBMCs, or DNA extracted from either of those sample types. What the study reported, not specific to this receptor: How much clinical and demographic metadata was included differed by source and by participant, and the metadata was provided uncurated.

The sequenced sample consisted of peripheral blood. The TCR originated in an older man with acute or convalescent COVID-19. The chain was built from TRBV3-1 (or the pseudogene TRBV3-2) and TRBJ1-1, with the D gene call left open. In nucleotides, the sequence is TGTGCCAGCAGCCCTTCTGGCCCGGGTGAAGCTTTCTTT. Translation gives CASSPSGPGEAFF.